This passage covers 23 T cell receptor beta chains from one sample sequenced in a study of PD-L1 blockade in urothelial cancer. The time point denotes: peripheral blood 6 weeks after treatment start. Measured with immunoSEQ multiplex PCR; TCRdb has only the in-frame clones, and not every one. The sample yields about 120,000 clones, roughly 83% seen once. Sample: PBMCs, taken around atezolizumab (anti-PD-L1) treatment. Receptor source: a man aged 45-65 years with urothelial cancer.

A few counts support this clone. The chain links TRBV9 to TRBJ2-2; no firm D call. V lost 5 bases to trimming and J lost 0 bases, with 11 bases between them. The CDR3 runs to 15 residues. Germline CDR1 SGDLS, CDR2 YYNGEE. The CDR3 DNA follows: TGTGCCAGCAGTGCCCGGGTCACGAACACCGGGGAGCTGTTTTTT. Translating it yields CASSARVTNTGELFF.

This clone was detected only a few times. J is TRBJ1-2 and V is TRBV5-1, with TRBD1 as a possible D gene (5 bases). The CDR3 runs to 14 residues. The germline gives CDR1 SGHRS, CDR2 YFSETQ. The V and J ends lost 4 bases and 4 bases respectively, with 14 bases between them. CDR3 in amino acids: CASSTGLTGYGYTF. CDR3 coding DNA: TGCGCCAGCAGCACGGGACTCACAGGCTATGGCTACACCTTC.

This chain links TRBV11-2 with TRBJ1-4; the match to TRBD1 covers 10 bases. Germline V gene sequence: CDR1 SGHAT, CDR2 FQNNGV. This CDR3 is 19 amino acids long. The V segment lost 1 base and the J segment 0 bases; nucleotides outside the gene matches: 8. CDR3 coding DNA: TGTGCCAGCAGCTTAGCACGCGACAGGGGGCGTGCAACTAATGAAAAACTGTTTTTT. Protein: CASSLARDRGRATNEKLFF.

This chain links TRBV6-1 with TRBJ2-5; 9 positions agree with TRBD2. The germline gives CDR1 MNHNS, CDR2 SASEGT. This CDR3 is 16 amino acids long. Trimming at V came to 1 base and at J to 7 bases, leaving 10 bases not matched to a gene. The CDR3 is CASSEVRSSGIRTQYF. CDR3 in DNA: TGTGCCAGCAGTGAAGTACGGTCTAGCGGGATTAGGACCCAGTACTTC.

The rearrangement uses TRBV2 and TRBJ1-2; 8 bases align to TRBD1. Germline CDR1 reads SNHLY; CDR2 reads FYNNEI. Losses at the gene ends were 11 bases for V and 10 bases for J; bases not matched to a gene: 9. The CDR3 is 11 residues long. The CDR3 coding sequence is TGTGCCGGTCATAAGGACAGGGACTACACCTTC. The encoded protein is CAGHKDRDYTF.

The table lists this clone with many counts. The chain joins TRBV19 to TRBJ1-1; D is uncertain. The germline V gene has CDR1 LNHDA and CDR2 SQIVND (reference sequence). Trimming took off 3 bases at V and 4 bases at J, with 15 bases between the two ends. This CDR3 has 15 amino acids. CDR3 in DNA: TGTGCCAGTAGTATCTATACGGTTGGTGGCACTGAAGCTTTCTTT. Its translation: CASSIYTVGGTEAFF.

This chain links TRBV30 with TRBJ2-7, with 8 positions matching TRBD2. CDR1 GTSNPN and CDR2 SVGIG come from the germline V gene (reference sequence). The trim removed 0 bases at V and 4 bases at J, leaving 11 bases unmatched. The CDR3 spans 16 residues. CDR3 in amino acids: CAWSVGGVSGSYEQYF. CDR3 nucleotide sequence: TGTGCCTGGAGTGTGGGGGGGGTAAGCGGGAGTTACGAGCAGTACTTC. The whole variable domain, remainder taken from reference TRBV30 and TRBJ2-7, is SQTIHQWPATLVQPVGSPLSLECTVEGTSNPNLYWYRQAAGRGLQLLFYSVGIGQISSEVPQNLSASRPQDRQFILSSKKLLLSDSGFYLCAWSVGGVSGSYEQYFGPGTRLTVT.

This chain links TRBV9 with TRBJ2-7, with 7 nucleotides matching TRBD1. The V segment lost 3 bases and the J segment 4 bases; nucleotides outside the gene matches: 7. This CDR3 contains 14 residues. Germline V lookup: CDR1 SGDLS, CDR2 YYNGEE. The CDR3 reads CASSEGAELYEQYF. The CDR3 bases are TGTGCCAGCAGCGAGGGGGCGGAACTATACGAGCAGTACTTC.

This rearrangement joins TRBV4-1 to TRBJ2-7, with 12 nucleotides matching TRBD2. This CDR3 spans 16 amino acids. The V gene's germline CDR1 is MGHRA and CDR2 YSYEKL. Germline trimming cut 1 base from V and 4 bases from J; bases unmatched to any gene: 5. The CDR3 region has the DNA TGCGCCAGCAGCCAAGCGACTAGCGGGAGACTATACGAGCAGTACTTC. Its translation is CASSQATSGRLYEQYF.

V is TRBV4-2 and J is TRBJ2-7; TRBD2 matches at 14 bases. Germline V CDR1 and CDR2: LGHNA, YNFKEQ. V lost 4 bases to trimming and J lost 3 bases; unmatched junction nucleotides: 5. The CDR3 sequence is 16 residues long. The CDR3 spells CASSRGLAGGSYEQYF. The CDR3 DNA reads TGTGCCAGCAGCCGCGGACTAGCGGGAGGCAGCTACGAGCAGTACTTC.

The chain combines TRBV19 with TRBJ1-1; a weak D match, TRBD1 (6 bases). Germline lookup yields CDR1 LNHDA and CDR2 SQIVND (reference sequence). The V gene lost 3 bases and the J gene lost 1 base, with 12 bases spanning the gap. CDR3 length equals 15 residues. CDR3 nucleotide sequence: TGTGCCAGTAGTATCCCCGACAGGAGGAACACTGAAGCTTTCTTT. This sequence encodes CASSIPDRRNTEAFF.

V usage is TRBV18 and J usage is TRBJ2-7; 9 bases align to TRBD1. Germline loops: CDR1 KGHSH, CDR2 LQKENI. This CDR3 has 18 amino acids. Unmatched junction bases numbered 17, after V lost 3 bases and J lost 5 bases. The CDR3 reads CASSPMRPGQGRFDEQYF. CDR3 bases: TGTGCCAGCTCACCCATGCGCCCGGGACAGGGACGATTCGACGAGCAGTACTTC.

This clone appeared a single time. The genes are TRBV28 and TRBJ1-5, with 8 bases fitting TRBD1. CDR3 size: 18 residues. Germline V CDR1 and CDR2: MDHEN, SYDVKM. Trimming removed 7 bases from V and 3 bases from J; junction bases left unmatched: 17. This CDR3 is CASITHALGQGDNQPQHF. The CDR3 coding sequence is TGTGCCAGCATCACCCACGCCCTTGGACAGGGAGACAATCAGCCCCAGCATTTT. Drawing the rest from reference TRBV28 and TRBJ1-5, the complete variable domain is DVKVTQSSRYLVKRTGEKVFLECVQDMDHENMFWYRQDPGLGLRLIYFSYDVKMKEKGDIPEGYSVSREKKERFSLILESASTNQTSMYLCASITHALGQGDNQPQHFGDGTRLSIL.

This clone has just one count. The V call is TRBV4-2, the J call TRBJ1-3; D gene ambiguous. The CDR3 has 17 amino acids. Germline V gives CDR1 LGHNA, CDR2 YNFKEQ. The V and J ends lost 5 bases and 4 bases respectively, with 21 bases between them. CDR3 bases: TGTGCCAGCAGCGAAGGGATCGGTCAGGATAAAGGAAACACCATATATTTT. Translating it yields CASSEGIGQDKGNTIYF.

As DNA, the CDR3 is TGTGCCAGCAGCCCACAGGGTTGGGGCACTGAAGCTTTCTTT. Encoded protein: CASSPQGWGTEAFF. This chain connects TRBV7-9 to TRBJ1-1, with a weak D call TRBD1 (6 bases). With 5 bases removed from V and 4 bases from J, the gap between germline ends came to 14 bases. The CDR3 is made up of 14 amino acids. Per germline, CDR1 SEHNR and CDR2 FQNEAQ (reference sequence). Together with reference TRBV7-9 and TRBJ1-1, the CDR3 gives the full variable domain: DTGVSQNPRHKITKRGQNVTFRCDPISEHNRLYWYRQTLGQGPEFLTYFQNEAQLEKSRLLSDRFSAERPKGSFSTLEIQRTEQGDSAMYLCASSPQGWGTEAFFGQGTRLTVV.

This sequence joins TRBV5-1 and TRBJ2-7, with a weak D call TRBD1 (7 bases). The CDR3 covers 14 residues. CDR1 and CDR2 from the germline V gene are SGHRS and YFSETQ. Trimming shortened V by 0 bases and J by 4 bases, and 11 bases separated the two germline ends. DNA for the CDR3: TGCGCCAGCAGCTTGGTCAGGGGGGCGTACGAGCAGTACTTC. Protein sequence: CASSLVRGAYEQYF.

For the CDR3, the DNA is TGTGCCAGCAGCCAAGAACTCGGACAGGGACCCGTACGACGGTACTTC. Translated, it gives CASSQELGQGPVRRYF. The rearrangement uses TRBV14 and TRBJ2-7, with 8 nucleotides matching TRBD1. Germline V gene lookup returns CDR1 SGHDN and CDR2 FVKESK. This CDR3 comprises 16 residues. With 0 bases clipped from V and 12 bases from J, the junction kept 16 bases outside the gene matches.

The table lists this clone with a few counts. This sequence joins TRBV4-1 and TRBJ2-6, with D possibly TRBD1 on 6 matching bases. The V and J ends lost 0 bases and 2 bases respectively, with 11 bases between them. This CDR3 comprises 17 residues. From germline, CDR1 is MGHRA and CDR2 YSYEKL. The CDR3 DNA follows: TGCGCCAGCAGCCAAGAACCAGGGGCTGCTGGGGCCAACGTCCTGACTTTC. Amino acids: CASSQEPGAAGANVLTF.

About this clone: Other nucleotide sequences in the sample specify the same CDR3. This chain joins TRBV5-6 and TRBJ2-6; maybe TRBD1 (5 bases). The germline gives CDR1 SGHDT, CDR2 YYEEEE. This CDR3 has 18 residues. Trimming cost V 4 bases and J 0 bases, with 17 bases left between them. The CDR3 loop is CASSSNRYLSSGANVLTF. The DNA of the CDR3 is TGTGCCAGCAGCAGCAACAGGTACCTGAGCTCTGGGGCCAACGTCCTGACTTTC.

The J gene is TRBJ2-3, the V gene TRBV2, with 7 bases that match TRBD2. The V gene end was trimmed by 4 bases and the J gene end by 2 bases; junction bases not matched to a gene: 6. The CDR3 runs to 15 residues. The germline CDR1 and CDR2 sequences are SNHLY and FYNNEI. CDR3 nucleotides: TGTGCCAGCAGTGCACAAGGACTAGACACAGATACGCAGTATTTT. Its translation is CASSAQGLDTDTQYF.

This clone came up a few times. The V gene is TRBV29-1, the J gene TRBJ1-5; D is possibly TRBD1 (6 bases). There are 13 residues in the CDR3. V lost 5 bases to trimming and J lost 6 bases, with 14 bases between them. CDR1 and CDR2 from the germline V gene are SQVTM and ANQGSEA. CDR3: CSVLGGDGQPQHF. DNA of the CDR3: TGCAGCGTTTTAGGGGGTGATGGTCAGCCCCAGCATTTT.

The chain is built from TRBV6-1 and TRBJ2-7, with 11 bases aligning to TRBD2. The V segment lost 2 bases and the J segment 3 bases; nucleotides outside the gene matches: 6. In germline, CDR1 is MNHNS, CDR2 SASEGT. The CDR3 has 16 residues. The CDR3 DNA reads as TGTGCCAGCAGTGAACCACAGACTAGCGGGATCTACGAGCAGTACTTC. Amino acid sequence: CASSEPQTSGIYEQYF.

The chain has TRBV7-2 and TRBJ1-2; D possibly corresponds to TRBD1 (6 bases). V was cut by 5 bases and J by 6 bases, with 13 bases left in between. This CDR3 spans 13 amino acids. Germline V gene lookup returns CDR1 SGHTA and CDR2 FQGNSA. In DNA form, the CDR3 reads TGTGCCAGCAGCCTCGGGACACCGAATGGCTACACCTTC. Translated, it gives CASSLGTPNGYTF.